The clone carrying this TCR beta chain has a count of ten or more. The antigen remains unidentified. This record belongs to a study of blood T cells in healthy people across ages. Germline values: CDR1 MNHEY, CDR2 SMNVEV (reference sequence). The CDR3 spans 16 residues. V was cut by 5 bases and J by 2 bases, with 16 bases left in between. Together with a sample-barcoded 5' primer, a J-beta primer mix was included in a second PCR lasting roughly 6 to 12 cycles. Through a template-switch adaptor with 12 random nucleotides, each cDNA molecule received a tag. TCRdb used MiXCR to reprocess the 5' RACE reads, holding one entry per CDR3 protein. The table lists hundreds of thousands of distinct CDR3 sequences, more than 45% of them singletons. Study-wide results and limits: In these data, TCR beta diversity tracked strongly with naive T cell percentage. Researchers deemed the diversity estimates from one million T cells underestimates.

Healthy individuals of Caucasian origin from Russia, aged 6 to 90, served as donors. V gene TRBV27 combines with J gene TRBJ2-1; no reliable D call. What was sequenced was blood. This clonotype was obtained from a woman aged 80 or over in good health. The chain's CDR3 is CASSLGPASTYNEQFF. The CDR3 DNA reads TGTGCCAGCAGTCTAGGGCCAGCGTCTACCTACAATGAGCAGTTCTTC.